Included here is one T cell receptor (beta chain) sequence, with context. Its antigen is still unknown. TCRdb passed the 5' RACE reads through MiXCR, listing each CDR3 protein once. The data show roughly 580,000 distinct CDR3 sequences, roughly 17% seen once. These data come from a study of T-cell memory formation after mild COVID-19. This CDR3 is built from 15 residues. CDR1 and CDR2 (germline): SGHKS, YYEKEE (reference sequence). V lost 3 bases, J lost 1 base, and 13 bases lay in between. Study observations and caveats: The pre-infection memory compartment contained some responding clones, suggesting cross-reactive memory joined. A second wave expanding day 15 to 37 was CD4+-biased; contracting clones were balanced.

The origin of this receptor is an adult woman who had mild COVID-19 (a few samples of this study predate the infection). Cell type and time point are not known. The chain is built from TRBV5-5 and TRBJ1-1, with D tentatively TRBD1 (6 bases). The sample consisted of PBMCs or a T cell subset sorted from them (not recorded which). The CDR3 DNA reads TGTGCCAGCAGCTCCTGGGACACCAAGAACACTGAAGCTTTCTTT. This encodes CASSSWDTKNTEAFF. Filled out from reference TRBV5-5 and TRBJ1-1, the complete variable domain reads DAGVTQSPTHLIKTRGQQVTLRCSPISGHKSVSWYQQVLGQGPQFIFQYYEKEERGRGNFPDRFSARQFPNYSSELNVNALLLGDSALYLCASSSWDTKNTEAFFGQGTRLTVV.